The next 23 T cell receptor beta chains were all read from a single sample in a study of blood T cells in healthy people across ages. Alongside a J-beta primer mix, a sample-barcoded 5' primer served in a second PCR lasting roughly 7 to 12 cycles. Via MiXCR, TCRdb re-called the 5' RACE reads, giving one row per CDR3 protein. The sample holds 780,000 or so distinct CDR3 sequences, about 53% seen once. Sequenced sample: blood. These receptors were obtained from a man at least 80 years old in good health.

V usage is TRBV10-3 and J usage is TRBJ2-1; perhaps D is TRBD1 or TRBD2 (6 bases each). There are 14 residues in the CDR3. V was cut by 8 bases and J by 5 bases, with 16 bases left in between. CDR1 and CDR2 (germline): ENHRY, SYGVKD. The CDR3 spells CAIGSGQGNNEQFF. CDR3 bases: TGTGCCATCGGTAGCGGCCAGGGGAACAATGAGCAGTTCTTC.

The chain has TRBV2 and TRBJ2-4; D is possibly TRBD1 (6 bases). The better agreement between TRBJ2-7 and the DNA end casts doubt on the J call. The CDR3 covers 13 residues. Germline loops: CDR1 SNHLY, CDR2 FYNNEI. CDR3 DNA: TGTGCCAGCAGGCCCCTACAGGGTTTCGAGCAGTACTTC. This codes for CASRPLQGFEQYF.

Here the CDR3 reads CASSLPGKYNEQFF. CDR3 in DNA: TGTGCCAGCAGTTTGCCCGGGAAGTACAATGAGCAGTTCTTC. This chain links TRBV28 with TRBJ2-1, with D perhaps TRBD2 (5 bases). CDR3 length: 14 amino acids. V lost 3 bases to trimming and J lost 4 bases, with 10 bases between them. Germline CDR1 is MDHEN and CDR2 is SYDVKM.

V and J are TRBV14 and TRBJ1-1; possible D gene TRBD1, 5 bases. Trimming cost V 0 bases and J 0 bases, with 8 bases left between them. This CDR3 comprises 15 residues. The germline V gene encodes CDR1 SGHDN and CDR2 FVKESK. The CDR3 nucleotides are TGTGCCAGCAGCCAAGATCAGGGAATGAACACTGAAGCTTTCTTT. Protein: CASSQDQGMNTEAFF.

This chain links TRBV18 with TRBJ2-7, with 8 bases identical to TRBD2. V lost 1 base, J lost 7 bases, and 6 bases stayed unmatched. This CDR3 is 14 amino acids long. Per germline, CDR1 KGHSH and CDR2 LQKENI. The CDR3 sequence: CASSPLAGNNEQYF. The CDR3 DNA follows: TGTGCCAGCTCACCACTAGCGGGGAACAATGAGCAGTACTTC.

The chain's CDR3 is CASSQDRTSVLYNEQFF. CDR3 coding DNA: TGCGCCAGCAGCCAAGATCGGACTAGCGTCCTTTACAATGAGCAGTTCTTC. V usage is TRBV4-1 and J usage is TRBJ2-1; 9 bases fit TRBD2. V was pared by 0 bases and J by 4 bases, with 7 bases of the junction left unmatched. Germline V gene sequence: CDR1 MGHRA, CDR2 YSYEKL. The CDR3 length is 17 residues.

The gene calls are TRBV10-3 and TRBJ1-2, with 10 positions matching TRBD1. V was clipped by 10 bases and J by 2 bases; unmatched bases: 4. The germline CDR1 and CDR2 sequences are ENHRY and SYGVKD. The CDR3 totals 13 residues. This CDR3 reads CATGGQGNYGYTF. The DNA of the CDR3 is TGTGCCACCGGGGGACAGGGGAACTATGGCTACACCTTC.

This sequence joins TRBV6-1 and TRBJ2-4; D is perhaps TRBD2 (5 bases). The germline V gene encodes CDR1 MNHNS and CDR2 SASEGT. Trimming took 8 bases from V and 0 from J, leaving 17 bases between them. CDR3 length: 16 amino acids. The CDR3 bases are TGTGCCAGCCAATCCCTCGTGGGAGCAGCCAAAAACATTCAGTACTTC. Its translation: CASQSLVGAAKNIQYF.

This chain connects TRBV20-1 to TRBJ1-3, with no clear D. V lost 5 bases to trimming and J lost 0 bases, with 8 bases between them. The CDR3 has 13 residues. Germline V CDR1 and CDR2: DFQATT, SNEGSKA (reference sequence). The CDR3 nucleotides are TGCAGTGCTCTACACCTCTCTGGAAACACCATATATTTT. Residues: CSALHLSGNTIYF.

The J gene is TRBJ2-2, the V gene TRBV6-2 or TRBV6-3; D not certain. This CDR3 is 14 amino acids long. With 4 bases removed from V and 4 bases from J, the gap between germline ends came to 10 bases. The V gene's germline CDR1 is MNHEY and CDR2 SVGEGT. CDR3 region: CASSSEWGTGELFF. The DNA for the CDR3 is TGTGCCAGCAGTTCCGAATGGGGCACCGGGGAGCTGTTTTTT.

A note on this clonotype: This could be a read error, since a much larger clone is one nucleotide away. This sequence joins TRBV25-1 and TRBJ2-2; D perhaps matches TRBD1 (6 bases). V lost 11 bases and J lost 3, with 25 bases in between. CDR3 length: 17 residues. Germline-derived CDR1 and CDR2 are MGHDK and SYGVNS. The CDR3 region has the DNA TGTGCCGGCCTGGGTCGGGACACCTACCGCTACACCGGGGAGCTGTTTTTT. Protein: CAGLGRDTYRYTGELFF.

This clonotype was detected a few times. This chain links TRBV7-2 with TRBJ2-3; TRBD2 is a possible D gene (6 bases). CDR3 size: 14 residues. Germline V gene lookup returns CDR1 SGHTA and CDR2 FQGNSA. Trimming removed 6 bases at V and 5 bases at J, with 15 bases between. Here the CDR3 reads CASSPRDSGDTQYF. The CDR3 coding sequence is TGTGCCAGCAGTCCACGGGACTCCGGAGATACGCAGTATTTT.

In DNA form, the CDR3 reads TGTGCCAGCAGTACACGACAGGGAATAAACTATGGCTACACCTTC. It specifies CASSTRQGINYGYTF. The V call is TRBV2, the J call TRBJ1-2, with 7 bases lining up with TRBD1. Germline V lookup: CDR1 SNHLY, CDR2 FYNNEI. This CDR3 is built from 15 residues. V shed 5 bases, J shed 2 bases, and the junction held 8 bases outside the gene matches.

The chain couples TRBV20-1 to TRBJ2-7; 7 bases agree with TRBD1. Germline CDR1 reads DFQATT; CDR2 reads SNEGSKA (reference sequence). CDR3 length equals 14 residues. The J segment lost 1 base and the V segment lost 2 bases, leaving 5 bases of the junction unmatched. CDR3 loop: CSARTGTASYEQYF. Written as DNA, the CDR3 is TGCAGTGCTAGAACCGGGACAGCATCCTACGAGCAGTACTTC.

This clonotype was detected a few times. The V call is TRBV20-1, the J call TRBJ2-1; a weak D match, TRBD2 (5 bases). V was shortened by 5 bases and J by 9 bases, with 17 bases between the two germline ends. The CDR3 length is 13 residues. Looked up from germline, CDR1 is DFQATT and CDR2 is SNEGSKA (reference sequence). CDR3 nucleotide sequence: TGCAGTGCTCGACAACGAAGCCGGGGTGAGCAGTTCTTC. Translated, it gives CSARQRSRGEQFF.

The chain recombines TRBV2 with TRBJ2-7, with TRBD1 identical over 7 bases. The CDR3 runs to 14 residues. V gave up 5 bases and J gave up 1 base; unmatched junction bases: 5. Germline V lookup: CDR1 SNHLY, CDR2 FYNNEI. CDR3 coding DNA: TGTGCCAGCAGTAGTGAGACAGGGTCCTACGAGCAGTACTTC. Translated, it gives CASSSETGSYEQYF.

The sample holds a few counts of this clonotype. CDR3 nucleotide sequence: TGTGCCAGCAGTCAAGCGTTTGGGGACAATGAGCAGTTCTTC. Protein sequence: CASSQAFGDNEQFF. The chain employs TRBV25-1 and TRBJ2-1; no clear D gene. V was cut by 5 bases and J by 5 bases, with 13 bases left in between. The germline V gene encodes CDR1 MGHDK and CDR2 SYGVNS. CDR3 size: 14 residues.

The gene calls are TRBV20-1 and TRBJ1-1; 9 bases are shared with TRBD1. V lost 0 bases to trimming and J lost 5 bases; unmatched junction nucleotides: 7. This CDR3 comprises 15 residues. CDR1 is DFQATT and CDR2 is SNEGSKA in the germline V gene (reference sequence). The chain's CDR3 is CSARDWDRAWTEAFF. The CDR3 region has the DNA TGCAGTGCTAGAGATTGGGACAGGGCCTGGACTGAAGCTTTCTTT.

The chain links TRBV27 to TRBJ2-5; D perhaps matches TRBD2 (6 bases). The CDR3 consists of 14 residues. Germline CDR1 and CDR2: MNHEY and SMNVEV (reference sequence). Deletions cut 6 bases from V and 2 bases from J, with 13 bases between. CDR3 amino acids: CASSTSGQQETQYF. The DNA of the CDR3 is TGTGCCAGCAGCACAAGCGGGCAGCAAGAGACCCAGTACTTC.

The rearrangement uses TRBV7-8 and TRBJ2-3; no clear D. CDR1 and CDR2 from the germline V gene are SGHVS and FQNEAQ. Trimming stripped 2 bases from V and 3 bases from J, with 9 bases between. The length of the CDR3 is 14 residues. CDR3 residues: CASSLTARTDTQYF. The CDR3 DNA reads TGTGCCAGCAGCTTAACAGCGAGAACAGATACGCAGTATTTT.

The CDR3 nucleotides are TGTGCCAGCAGCTCCGGACAGATGGAGACCCAGTACTTC. As protein: CASSSGQMETQYF. The rearrangement joins TRBV7-2 to TRBJ2-5; a weak D match, TRBD1 (6 bases). This CDR3 contains 13 residues. V was cut by 4 bases and J by 5 bases, with 11 bases left in between. Germline CDR1 is SGHTA and CDR2 is FQGNSA.

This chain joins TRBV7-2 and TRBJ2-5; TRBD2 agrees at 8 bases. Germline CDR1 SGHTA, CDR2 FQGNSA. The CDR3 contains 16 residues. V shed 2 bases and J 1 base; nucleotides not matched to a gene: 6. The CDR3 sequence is CASSLRAGVAQETQYF. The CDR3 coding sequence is TGTGCCAGCAGCTTAAGAGCGGGAGTTGCCCAAGAGACCCAGTACTTC.

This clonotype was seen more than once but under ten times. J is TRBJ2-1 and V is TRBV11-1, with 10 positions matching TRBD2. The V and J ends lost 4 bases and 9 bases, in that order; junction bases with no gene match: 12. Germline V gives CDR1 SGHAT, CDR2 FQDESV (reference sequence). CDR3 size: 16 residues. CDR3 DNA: TGTGCCAGCAGCTCCAAAACTAGCGGGAAAAGTAGTGAGCAGTTCTTC. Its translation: CASSSKTSGKSSEQFF.